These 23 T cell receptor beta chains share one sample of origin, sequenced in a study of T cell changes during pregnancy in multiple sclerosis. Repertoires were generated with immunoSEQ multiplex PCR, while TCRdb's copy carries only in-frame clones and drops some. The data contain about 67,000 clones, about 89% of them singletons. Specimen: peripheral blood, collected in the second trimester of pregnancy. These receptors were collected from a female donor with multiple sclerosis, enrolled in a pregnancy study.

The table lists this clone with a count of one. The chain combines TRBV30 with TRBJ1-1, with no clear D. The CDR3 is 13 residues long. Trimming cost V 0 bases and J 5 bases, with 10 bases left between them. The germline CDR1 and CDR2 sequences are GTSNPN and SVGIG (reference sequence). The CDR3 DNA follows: TGTGCCTGGAGTGTGGGGAGCGCGACTGAAGCTTTCTTT. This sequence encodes CAWSVGSATEAFF.

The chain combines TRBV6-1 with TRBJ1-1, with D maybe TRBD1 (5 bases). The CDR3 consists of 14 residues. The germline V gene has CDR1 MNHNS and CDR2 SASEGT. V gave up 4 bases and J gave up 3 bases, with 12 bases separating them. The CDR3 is CASSGAKGDTEAFF. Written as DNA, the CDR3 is TGTGCCAGCAGTGGGGCCAAAGGGGACACTGAAGCTTTCTTT.

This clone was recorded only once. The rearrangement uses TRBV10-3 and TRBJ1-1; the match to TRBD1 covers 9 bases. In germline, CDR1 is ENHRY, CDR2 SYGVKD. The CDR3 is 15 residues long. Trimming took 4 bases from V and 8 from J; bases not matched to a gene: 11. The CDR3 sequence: CAISAANRGRLEAFF. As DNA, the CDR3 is TGTGCCATCAGTGCTGCCAACAGGGGGCGTTTAGAAGCTTTCTTT.

The CDR3 bases are TGCGCCAGCAGCCAAATTGCTGACAGGTTTGAGCAGTTCTTC. Its translation: CASSQIADRFEQFF. This rearrangement joins TRBV5-1 to TRBJ2-1, with D perhaps TRBD1 (6 bases). Germline V gene lookup returns CDR1 SGHRS and CDR2 YFSETQ. Trimming removed 4 bases from V and 9 bases from J, with 17 bases in between. The CDR3 extends over 14 amino acids. The variable domain in full, with the rest retrieved from reference TRBV5-1 and TRBJ2-1, is KAGVTQTPRYLIKTRGQQVTLSCSPISGHRSVSWYQQTPGQGLQFLFEYFSETQRNKGNFPGRFSGRQFSNSRSEMNVSTLELGDSALYLCASSQIADRFEQFFGPGTRLTVL.

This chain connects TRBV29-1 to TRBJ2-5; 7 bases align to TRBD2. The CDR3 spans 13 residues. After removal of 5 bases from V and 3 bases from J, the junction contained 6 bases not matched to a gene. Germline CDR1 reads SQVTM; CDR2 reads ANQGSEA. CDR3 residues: CSVRAGGEETQYF. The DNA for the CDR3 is TGCAGCGTTCGGGCTGGGGGGGAAGAGACCCAGTACTTC. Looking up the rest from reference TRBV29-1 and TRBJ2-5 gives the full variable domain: SAVISQKPSRDICQRGTSLTIQCQVDSQVTMMFWYRQQPGQSLTLIATANQGSEATYESGFVIDKFPISRPNLTFSTLTVSNMSPEDSSIYLCSVRAGGEETQYFGPGTRLLVL.

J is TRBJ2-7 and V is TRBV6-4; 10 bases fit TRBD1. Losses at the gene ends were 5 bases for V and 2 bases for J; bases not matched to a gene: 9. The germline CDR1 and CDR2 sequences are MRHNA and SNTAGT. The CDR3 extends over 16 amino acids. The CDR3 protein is CASSYLRDRGTYEQYF. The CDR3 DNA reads TGTGCCAGCAGTTACCTCCGGGACAGGGGCACCTACGAGCAGTACTTC.

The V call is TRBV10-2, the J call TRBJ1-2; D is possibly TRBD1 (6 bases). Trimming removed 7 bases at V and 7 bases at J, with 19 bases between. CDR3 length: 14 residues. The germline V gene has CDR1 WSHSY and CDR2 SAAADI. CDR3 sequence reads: CASTTGTQGSGYTF. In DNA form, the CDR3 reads TGCGCCAGCACCACCGGGACACAGGGCTCTGGCTACACCTTC.

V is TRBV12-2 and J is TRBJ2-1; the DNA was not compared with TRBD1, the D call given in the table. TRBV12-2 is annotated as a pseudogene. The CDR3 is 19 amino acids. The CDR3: CASHWGRDRGPEGNNEQFF. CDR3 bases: TGTGCAAGTCACTGGGGTCGGGACAGGGGGCCGGAAGGCAACAATGAGCAGTTCTTC.

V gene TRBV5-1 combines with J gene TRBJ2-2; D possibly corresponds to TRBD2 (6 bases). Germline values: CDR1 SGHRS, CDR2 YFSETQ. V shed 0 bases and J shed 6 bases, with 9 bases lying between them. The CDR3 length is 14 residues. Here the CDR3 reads CASSLAGAAGELFF. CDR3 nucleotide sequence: TGCGCCAGCAGCTTGGCGGGAGCCGCCGGGGAGCTGTTTTTT.

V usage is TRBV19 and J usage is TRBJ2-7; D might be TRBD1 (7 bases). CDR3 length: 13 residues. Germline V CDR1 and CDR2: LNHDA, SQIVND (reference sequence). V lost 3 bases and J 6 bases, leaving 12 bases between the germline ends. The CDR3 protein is CASSMEGASEQYF. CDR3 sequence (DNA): TGTGCCAGTAGTATGGAGGGGGCGTCCGAGCAGTACTTC. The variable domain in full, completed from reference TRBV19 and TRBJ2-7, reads DGGITQSPKYLFRKEGQNVTLSCEQNLNHDAMYWYRQDPGQGLRLIYYSQIVNDFQKGDIAEGYSVSREKKESFPLTVTSAQKNPTAFYLCASSMEGASEQYFGPGTRLTVT.

The CDR3 spells CASRTSGTSGRGEQYF. The CDR3 coding sequence is TGTGCCAGCAGAACTTCGGGGACTAGCGGGAGAGGGGAGCAGTACTTC. This rearrangement joins TRBV2 to TRBJ2-7, with 14 bases lining up with TRBD2. This CDR3 spans 16 amino acids. V was clipped by 6 bases and J by 7 bases; unmatched bases: 11. Germline V gene sequence: CDR1 SNHLY, CDR2 FYNNEI.

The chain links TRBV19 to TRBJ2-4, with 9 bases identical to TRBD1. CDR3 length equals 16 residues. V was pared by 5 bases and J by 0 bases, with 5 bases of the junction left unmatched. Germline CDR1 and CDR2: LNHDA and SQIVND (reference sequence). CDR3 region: CASSQTGGIAKNIQYF. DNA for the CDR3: TGTGCCAGTAGTCAGACAGGGGGAATAGCCAAAAACATTCAGTACTTC.

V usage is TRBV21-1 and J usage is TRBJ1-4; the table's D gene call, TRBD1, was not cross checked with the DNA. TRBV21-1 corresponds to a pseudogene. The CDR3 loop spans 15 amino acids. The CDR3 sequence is CASSWTSGINEKLFF. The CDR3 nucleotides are TGTGCCAGCAGTTGGACCTCAGGGATTAATGAAAAACTGTTTTTT.

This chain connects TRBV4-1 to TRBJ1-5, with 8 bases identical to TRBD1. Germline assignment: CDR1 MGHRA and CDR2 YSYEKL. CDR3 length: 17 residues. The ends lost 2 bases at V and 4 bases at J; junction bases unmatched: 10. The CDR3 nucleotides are TGCGCCAGCAGCCAATCCCTTGTCAGGGGGCCTAATCAGCCCCAGCATTTT. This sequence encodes CASSQSLVRGPNQPQHF.

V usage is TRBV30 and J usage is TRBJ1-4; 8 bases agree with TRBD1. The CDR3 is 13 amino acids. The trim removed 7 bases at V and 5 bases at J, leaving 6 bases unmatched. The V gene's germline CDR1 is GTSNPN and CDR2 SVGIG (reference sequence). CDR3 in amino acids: CASSDRGNEKLFF. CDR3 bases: TGTGCCTCCAGCGACAGGGGCAATGAAAAACTGTTTTTT.

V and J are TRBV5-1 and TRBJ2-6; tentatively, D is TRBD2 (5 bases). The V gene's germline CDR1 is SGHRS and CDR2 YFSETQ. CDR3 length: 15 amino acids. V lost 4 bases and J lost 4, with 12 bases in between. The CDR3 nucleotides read TGCGCCAGCAGCCCCCCCTCGGGAGGGGCCAACGTCCTGACTTTC. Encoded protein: CASSPPSGGANVLTF.

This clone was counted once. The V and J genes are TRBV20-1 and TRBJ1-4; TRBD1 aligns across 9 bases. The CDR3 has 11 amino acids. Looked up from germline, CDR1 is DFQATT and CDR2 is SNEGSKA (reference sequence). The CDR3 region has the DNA TGCGGGACAGGGCGAAATGAAAAACTGTTTTTT. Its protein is CGTGRNEKLFF.

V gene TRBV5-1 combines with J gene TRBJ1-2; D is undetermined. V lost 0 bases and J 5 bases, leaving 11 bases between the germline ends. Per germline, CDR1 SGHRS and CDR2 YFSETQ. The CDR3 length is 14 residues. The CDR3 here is CASSLGEAKYGYTF. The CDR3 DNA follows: TGCGCCAGCAGCTTGGGAGAAGCGAAGTATGGCTACACCTTC.

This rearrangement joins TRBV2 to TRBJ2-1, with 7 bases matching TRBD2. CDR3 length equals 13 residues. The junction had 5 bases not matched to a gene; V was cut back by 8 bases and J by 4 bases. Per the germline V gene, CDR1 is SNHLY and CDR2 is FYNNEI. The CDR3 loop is CASRSGTYNEQFF. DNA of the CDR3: TGTGCCAGCCGAAGCGGGACTTACAATGAGCAGTTCTTC.

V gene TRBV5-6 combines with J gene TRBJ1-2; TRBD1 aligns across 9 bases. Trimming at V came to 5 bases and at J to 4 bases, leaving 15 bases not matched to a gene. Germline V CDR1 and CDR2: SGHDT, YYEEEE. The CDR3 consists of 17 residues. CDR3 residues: CASSHRGTGRIGYGYTF. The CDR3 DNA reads TGTGCCAGCAGTCACAGGGGGACAGGGAGGATAGGCTATGGCTACACCTTC.

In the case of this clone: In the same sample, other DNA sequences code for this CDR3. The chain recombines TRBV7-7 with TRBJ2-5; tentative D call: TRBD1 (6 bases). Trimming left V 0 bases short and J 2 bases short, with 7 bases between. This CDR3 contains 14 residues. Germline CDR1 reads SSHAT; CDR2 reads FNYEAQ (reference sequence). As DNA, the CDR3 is TGTGCCAGCAGCTTAGCCGGGACACAAGAGACCCAGTACTTC. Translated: CASSLAGTQETQYF.

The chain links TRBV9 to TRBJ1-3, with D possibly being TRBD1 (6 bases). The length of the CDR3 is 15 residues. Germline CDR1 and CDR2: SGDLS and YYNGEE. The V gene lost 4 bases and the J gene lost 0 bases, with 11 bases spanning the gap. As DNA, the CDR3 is TGTGCCAGCAGCTCGGGGGGCAACTCTGGAAACACCATATATTTT. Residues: CASSSGGNSGNTIYF.

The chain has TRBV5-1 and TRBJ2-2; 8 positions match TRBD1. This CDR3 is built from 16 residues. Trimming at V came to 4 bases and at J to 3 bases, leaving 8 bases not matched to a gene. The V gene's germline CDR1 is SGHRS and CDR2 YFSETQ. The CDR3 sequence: CASSDPGTGDTGELFF. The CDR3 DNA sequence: TGCGCCAGCAGCGATCCCGGGACAGGAGACACCGGGGAGCTGTTTTTT.